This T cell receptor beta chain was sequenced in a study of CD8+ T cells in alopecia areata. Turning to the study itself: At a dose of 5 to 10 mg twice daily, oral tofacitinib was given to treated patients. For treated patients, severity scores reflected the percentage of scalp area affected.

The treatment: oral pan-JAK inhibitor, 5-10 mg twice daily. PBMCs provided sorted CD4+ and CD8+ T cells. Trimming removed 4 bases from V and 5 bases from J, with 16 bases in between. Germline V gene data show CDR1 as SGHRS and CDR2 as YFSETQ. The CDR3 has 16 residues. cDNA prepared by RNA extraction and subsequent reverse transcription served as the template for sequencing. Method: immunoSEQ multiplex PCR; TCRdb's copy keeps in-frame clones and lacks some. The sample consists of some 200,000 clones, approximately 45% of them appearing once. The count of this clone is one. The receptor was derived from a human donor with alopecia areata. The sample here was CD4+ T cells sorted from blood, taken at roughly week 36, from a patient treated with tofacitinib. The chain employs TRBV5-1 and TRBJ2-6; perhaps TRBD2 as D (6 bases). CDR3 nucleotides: TGCGCCAGCAGCGCGGGACTTCTGGAGCGGGCCAACGTCCTGACTTTC. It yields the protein CASSAGLLERANVLTF.